One and the same sample provided the 16 T cell receptor beta chains below, sequenced in a study of Ad26.COV2.S vaccination and SARS-CoV-2 variants. The treatment: 19 received Ad26.COV2.S at low or high dose, single or two shots; five or six received placebo; per-sample allocation not given. Day 63 after the first vaccine or placebo injection was the time point for sampling. Assay: immunoSEQ multiplex PCR; the TCRdb copy retains only in-frame clones and omits some. The sample lists over 400,000 clones, around 91% seen once, with less than 4.5% in the top ten. Sequenced here: peripheral blood, sampled in a trial of Ad26.COV2.S vaccine versus placebo. All receptors derive from a person between 18 and 65 years old who received the Ad26.COV2.S COVID-19 vaccine or a placebo.

This chain joins TRBV29-1 and TRBJ2-7; 14 nucleotides agree with TRBD2. Germline assignment: CDR1 SQVTM and CDR2 ANQGSEA. The CDR3 is 14 amino acids. J was trimmed by 6 bases and V by 7 bases; bases with no gene match: 8. CDR3 sequence reads: CSATGLAGGGEQYF. The CDR3 bases are TGCAGCGCCACCGGACTAGCGGGAGGAGGCGAGCAGTACTTC.

The rearrangement uses TRBV3-1 (or the pseudogene TRBV3-2) and TRBJ2-1, with TRBD2 matching over 10 bases. CDR3 size: 15 residues. Germline lookup yields CDR1 LGHDT and CDR2 YNNKEL (reference sequence). The V gene end was trimmed by 5 bases and the J gene end by 5 bases; junction bases not matched to a gene: 6. The CDR3 DNA follows: TGTGCCAGCAGCATAGGACTAGCGGCTAACAATGAGCAGTTCTTC. Encoded protein: CASSIGLAANNEQFF.

The chain carries TRBV4-1 and TRBJ2-2; D is unresolved. Between the trimmed V and J ends, which lost 0 bases and 3 bases, there was a span of 2 bases. Looked up from germline, CDR1 is MGHRA and CDR2 is YSYEKL. The CDR3 sequence is 13 residues long. CDR3 DNA sequence: TGCGCCAGCAGCCAAGACCACACCGGGGAGCTGTTTTTT. This codes for CASSQDHTGELFF.

The CDR3 reads CASSSRQGTTNEKLFF. CDR3 nucleotides: TGTGCCAGCAGTTCTCGCCAGGGGACAACTAATGAAAAACTGTTTTTT. The chain links TRBV28 to TRBJ1-4; maybe TRBD1 (6 bases). Germline-derived CDR1 and CDR2 are MDHEN and SYDVKM. This CDR3 spans 16 amino acids. Trimming stripped 4 bases from V and 0 bases from J, with 12 bases between.

The chain combines TRBV5-1 with TRBJ2-2; 8 bases align to TRBD2. Per the germline V gene, CDR1 is SGHRS and CDR2 is YFSETQ. The CDR3 is 17 amino acids. V trimming: 0 bases; J trimming: 4 bases; junction bases outside the gene matches: 8. CDR3 DNA sequence: TGCGCCAGCAGCTTGGCCCAACGGACTAGCTTCACCGGGGAGCTGTTTTTT. Translating it yields CASSLAQRTSFTGELFF. Supplemented by reference TRBV5-1 and TRBJ2-2, the full variable domain reads KAGVTQTPRYLIKTRGQQVTLSCSPISGHRSVSWYQQTPGQGLQFLFEYFSETQRNKGNFPGRFSGRQFSNSRSEMNVSTLELGDSALYLCASSLAQRTSFTGELFFGEGSRLTVL.

This chain uses TRBV7-2 with TRBJ2-2; TRBD1 is a possible D gene (6 bases). The CDR3 extends over 16 amino acids. Germline V gene data show CDR1 as SGHTA and CDR2 as FQGNSA. Trimming took 7 bases from V and 0 from J, leaving 15 bases between them. This chain's CDR3 is CASNSPGHSNTGELFF. CDR3 nucleotide sequence: TGTGCCAGCAACAGTCCGGGACATTCGAACACCGGGGAGCTGTTTTTT.

The chain recombines TRBV7-9 with TRBJ2-7; D perhaps matches TRBD1 (5 bases). The germline gives CDR1 SEHNR, CDR2 FQNEAQ (reference sequence). The CDR3 has 14 amino acids. V dropped 5 bases and J dropped 4 bases, with 15 bases sitting between them. The CDR3 reads CASSPIWTPYEQYF. The CDR3 nucleotides are TGTGCCAGCAGCCCAATTTGGACACCGTACGAGCAGTACTTC.

This sequence joins TRBV29-1 and TRBJ2-7, with D perhaps matching TRBD1 (5 bases). The CDR3 length is 14 residues. V dropped 0 bases and J dropped 3 bases, with 12 bases sitting between them. From germline, CDR1 is SQVTM and CDR2 ANQGSEA. The CDR3 DNA reads as TGCAGCGTTGAAGATAGTGGGGCAGGCTACGAGCAGTACTTC. Protein product: CSVEDSGAGYEQYF.

The chain uses TRBV7-9 and TRBJ2-7, with a weak D call TRBD2 (6 bases). The CDR3 contains 16 residues. Germline V CDR1 and CDR2: SEHNR, FQNEAQ (reference sequence). Trimming removed 8 bases from V and 0 bases from J, with 20 bases in between. CDR3 nucleotide sequence: TGTGCCAGCTGGGGACTCAGAGCGGAGAGCTCCTACGAGCAGTACTTC. Residues: CASWGLRAESSYEQYF.

This chain links TRBV19 with TRBJ2-7; possibly TRBD1 for D (5 bases). Trimming shortened V by 5 bases and J by 7 bases, and 12 bases separated the two germline ends. The germline gives CDR1 LNHDA, CDR2 SQIVND (reference sequence). The CDR3 is made up of 12 amino acids. CDR3 in DNA: TGTGCCAGTAGTCGCCCCTCAGGGGAGCAGTACTTC. Amino acids: CASSRPSGEQYF.

The chain recombines TRBV27 with TRBJ2-3, with TRBD1 matching 7 bases. Germline V gene lookup returns CDR1 MNHEY and CDR2 SMNVEV (reference sequence). There are 17 residues in the CDR3. V gave up 3 bases and J gave up 0 bases; unmatched junction bases: 9. The CDR3 protein is CASSFLGTAESTDTQYF. CDR3 coding DNA: TGTGCCAGCAGTTTCTTGGGGACAGCAGAAAGCACAGATACGCAGTATTTT.

V gene TRBV3-1 (or the pseudogene TRBV3-2) combines with J gene TRBJ2-5, with D possibly matching TRBD1 (6 bases). This CDR3 has 16 amino acids. Germline V CDR1 and CDR2: LGHDT, YNNKEL (reference sequence). V was clipped by 1 base and J by 4 bases, with 16 bases between them. CDR3 sequence: CASSQGGPRGGETQYF. Written as DNA, the CDR3 is TGTGCCAGCAGCCAAGGAGGGCCGCGAGGGGGAGAGACCCAGTACTTC.

Only one count was recorded for this clone. This chain links TRBV9 with TRBJ2-7; 11 bases map to TRBD1. The CDR3 has 15 residues. Germline V lookup: CDR1 SGDLS, CDR2 YYNGEE. With 3 bases clipped from V and 5 bases from J, the junction kept 7 bases outside the gene matches. CDR3 coding DNA: TGTGCCAGCAGCGGGGACAGGGGGTCTTACAACGAGCAGTACTTC. It encodes CASSGDRGSYNEQYF.

This clone was observed a single time. The chain is built from TRBV6-2 or TRBV6-3 and TRBJ1-5, with TRBD1 matching over 8 bases. Germline V gene lookup returns CDR1 MNHEY and CDR2 SVGEGT. The trim removed 0 bases at V and 6 bases at J, leaving 10 bases unmatched. The CDR3 is 17 residues long. The CDR3 reads CASSYSRQGIKVQPQHF. The CDR3 DNA is TGTGCCAGCAGTTACTCGAGACAGGGGATTAAAGTTCAGCCCCAGCATTTT.

The chain couples TRBV24-1 to TRBJ2-1; 8 positions match TRBD2. Germline lookup yields CDR1 KGHDR and CDR2 SFDVKD. The CDR3 is 15 residues long. Trimming removed 1 base from V and 6 bases from J; junction bases left unmatched: 4. In DNA form, the CDR3 reads TGTGCCACCAGTGATTTAGCGGGAGATTTCAATGAGCAGTTCTTC. Its protein product is CATSDLAGDFNEQFF.

This clone appeared a single time. This chain connects TRBV28 to TRBJ2-7; a possible D gene is TRBD1 (5 bases). This CDR3 comprises 14 residues. Germline V gives CDR1 MDHEN, CDR2 SYDVKM. V was cut by 6 bases and J by 1 base, with 13 bases left in between. DNA for the CDR3: TGTGCCAGCAGGTACAACGCAGGGTCCTACGAGCAGTACTTC. Translation gives CASRYNAGSYEQYF. Together with reference TRBV28 and TRBJ2-7, the CDR3 gives the full variable domain: DVKVTQSSRYLVKRTGEKVFLECVQDMDHENMFWYRQDPGLGLRLIYFSYDVKMKEKGDIPEGYSVSREKKERFSLILESASTNQTSMYLCASRYNAGSYEQYFGPGTRLTVT.